The source of this T cell receptor (beta chain) is a study of human T cells and chemical hapten exposure. Study conclusions and caveats: Alopecia in the donors means their immune response may deviate from healthy people's.

Indicated time point: pre-sensitization, week 0. The sample's treatment: therapeutic diphenylcyclopropenone sensitization with weekly scalp DPC. This clonotype has at least ten counts. Antigen unknown. Looked up from germline, CDR1 is LGHNA and CDR2 is YNFKEQ. V trimming: 4 bases; J trimming: 7 bases; junction bases outside the gene matches: 11. The CDR3 length is 16 residues. Unique molecular identifiers were affixed to discrete cDNA molecules within the library. TCRdb used MiXCR to reprocess the RACE reads, holding one entry per CDR3 protein. Seen here are a few hundred thousand distinct CDR3 sequences, around 9.3% observed once, and the top ten hold less than 3%.

This receptor was obtained from a woman in her thirties or forties with alopecia areata. Some clones in this sample may be carry-over from other donors' samples. This sequence joins TRBV4-2 and TRBJ2-1, with 9 bases aligning to TRBD2. The specimen comprised whole blood, sampled in connection with sensitization to the hapten diphenylcyclopropenone (DPC). The CDR3: CASSPPAGGPGNEQFF. DNA of the CDR3: TGTGCCAGCAGCCCGCCAGCGGGAGGACCTGGGAATGAGCAGTTCTTC.